This TCR beta chain was recovered during a study of vaccination effects on CD4 cells after COVID-19. Regarding the study as a whole: Clones of infection and vaccine origin contracted markedly late after vaccination.

The table came from immunoSEQ multiplex PCR; TCRdb's copy has only in-frame clones and leaves some out. The sample carries 20,000 to 25,000 clones, 69% recorded once. Under the ViraFEST assay, PBMC were stimulated with viral peptide pools so that antigen-specific CD4+ T cells expanded. Sequencing was performed afterwards. With 9 to 11 days of culture completed, CD4+ T cells were isolated. The vaccine given was either BNT162b2 or mRNA-1273, in two doses. Vaccinated recipients, who were negative for nucleocapsid antibodies, had no history of SARS-CoV-2 infection. A density of fewer than 2.5 million PBMC per well was used; these cells were cultured with approximately 10 IU/ml IL-2 and around 9.6 ug/ml peptides. A half-medium replacement with IL-2 medium was carried out on days 3 and 7. Trimming left V 2 bases short and J 2 bases short, with 12 bases between. Germline-derived CDR1 and CDR2 are SGHRS and YFSETQ. This CDR3 spans 15 amino acids.

Worth noting for this clone: The antigen is not known.

V is TRBV5-1 and J is TRBJ2-3; D is possibly TRBD1 or TRBD2 (6 bases each). Sample: CD4+ T cells from PBMCs cultured with SARS-CoV-2 spike peptides, taken after COVID-19 vaccination. The receptor's source is a human donor who received a COVID-19 vaccine. The CDR3 here is CASSFNGGYTDTQYF. CDR3 nucleotides: TGCGCCAGCAGCTTTAACGGGGGCTACACAGATACGCAGTATTTT. Supplemented by reference TRBV5-1 and TRBJ2-3, the full variable domain reads KAGVTQTPRYLIKTRGQQVTLSCSPISGHRSVSWYQQTPGQGLQFLFEYFSETQRNKGNFPGRFSGRQFSNSRSEMNVSTLELGDSALYLCASSFNGGYTDTQYFGPGTRLTVL.